This T cell receptor beta chain was sequenced during a study of blood T cell repertoires in COVID-19. Participant ages covered roughly 18 to 89 years across about two dozen US areas. Two negative PCRs, clearance, or symptom resolution characterized the recovered Cohort 3 donors. Germline values: CDR1 SGHTA, CDR2 FQGNSA. This CDR3 region has 11 residues. V was pared by 2 bases and J by 9 bases, with 8 bases between. Authors' analysis steps: Reference gene primer amplification in the assay estimated nucleated cell counts. Only in-frame clones appear in the TCRdb table, and some are missing; sequencing was by immunoSEQ multiplex PCR. The V and J calls and clone size were taken over from that table, and D and trimming were inferred from the DNA. The sample carries about 480,000 clones, over 75% recorded once.

The sequence was obtained from a woman aged 40 to 55 who had recovered from COVID-19. Sequenced sample: PBMCs or T cells enriched from blood (not recorded which). The V call is TRBV7-2, the J call TRBJ2-7; D is unclear. The CDR3 protein is CASSLSVLQYF. CDR3 nucleotides: TGTGCCAGCAGCTTAAGCGTGTTGCAGTACTTC.